This TCR beta chain was recorded in a study of cytotoxic CD8 clonotypes in ibrutinib-treated CLL (dated by TCRdb to about 2021). Background for the entire study: In this cohort, approximately 15 patients were treatment-naive and approximately ten were relapsed/refractory, while fewer than 18 had unmutated IGHV. Partial responses were observed in 24 patients and complete responses in 2; after a median follow-up of roughly 62 months, remission was maintained in 15 or so patients and progression was observed in approximately 12. The response samples were drawn at a median of around eleven months into treatment, with a range of roughly 6 to 36 months. Samples averaged roughly 260,000 productive templates and some 91,000 productive rearrangements. Of the 90 or so participants in the trial, 20 to 30 had longitudinal samples available. Cryopreserved peripheral blood mononuclear cells were obtained before treatment, at response, and at either sustained remission or disease progression.

Looking up the germline V gene yields CDR1 SNHLY and CDR2 FYNNEI. The CDR3 starts with the cysteine, ends with the phenylalanine, and has 15 residues. The only DNA kept is the CDR3, 45 bases in frame from the first base. The germline V and J ends show losses of 3 bases and 5 bases respectively, and no gene match explains 5 bases of the junction. Broader findings and caveats from the paper: Public clonotypes were rare and either shrank or stayed stable during treatment, and the rise in clonality at ibrutinib response reflected expansion of private clonotypes. Baseline clonality was found to be higher than that of age-matched healthy donors and was strongly correlated with circulating CD8+ T-cell counts. Sampling times were not matched between sustained-remission and progressing patients, and lymph node repertoires were not studied. An increase in clonality was observed at ibrutinib response, with clonality remaining stable during sustained remission and falling back toward baseline at progression.

Roughly 2.2 micrograms of genomic DNA were extracted from cryopreserved PBMCs for TCR beta library preparation. Longitudinal blood samples from CLL patients receiving ibrutinib monotherapy were subjected to high-throughput TCR beta sequencing. The patients were enrolled in a single-center, open-label phase 2 trial of ibrutinib monotherapy. Each clonotype received, on average, 10x coverage in deep resolution sequencing performed on a MiSeq, where the target depth lay between 1 in 1 million and 1 in 200,000 T cells. TCR beta libraries were generated with the immunoSEQ hsTCRB Kit. Concerning the study's data processing: ImmunoSEQ Data Assistant and ImmunoSEQ Analyzer were used for data analysis, and V, D and J genes were assigned according to IMGT definitions. Clonality, which ranges from 0 to 1, was calculated by subtracting the normalized Shannon entropy of productive rearrangement frequencies from one. Only overrepresented clonotypes making up at least 0.05% of the repertoire of each patient were included in the public clonotype analysis. Repertoires from 10 to 15 age-matched healthy donors in immuneACCESS were used as clonality controls. TCRdb obtained this table from immuneACCESS and retained in-frame rearrangements with V and J assigned. These tables miss some clones; where compared with another copy, unresolved V genes account for less than half of the shortfall, and the remainder is unexplained. That table supplies the V and J calls and clone size; D and trimming were determined from the DNA. This sample gives around 30,000 clones in total; around three fifths of them show up just once. The ten largest account for about 4.9% of the sample.

Of note for this clone: What antigen it recognizes has not been identified. Qualities for individual bases were not recorded, and no much larger clone is one base off.

This chain joins TRBV2 to TRBJ2-5, with 11 central nucleotides matching TRBD2. The source is a human donor with chronic lymphocytic leukemia. Sequences were derived from PBMCs, sampled before ibrutinib treatment. In nucleotide form, the sequence is TGTGCCAGCAGTGATATAGCGGGGGGGAGGGAGACCCAGTACTTC. It translates to CASSDIAGGRETQYF.